This TCR beta chain was obtained from a study of blood T cell repertoires in COVID-19. Study as a whole: PBMCs, B-cell-depleted T cells, or T cells were the source of the cDNA or gDNA that made up the material.

As handled by the study authors: Estimation of nucleated cell counts was performed using reference gene primer amplification. The table came from immunoSEQ multiplex PCR; TCRdb's copy has only in-frame clones and leaves some out. V, J and clone size are those of that table, while D and trimming were read from the DNA. The sample shows about 54,000 clones, under 90% of them seen only once. Germline CDR1 LNHDA, CDR2 SQIVND (reference sequence). V lost 4 bases to trimming and J lost 6 bases, with 12 bases between them. This CDR3 comprises 13 residues. The rearrangement joins TRBV19 to TRBJ1-2; TRBD1 might be the D (5 bases). The receptor comes from a human donor in a cohort sampled during active COVID-19. The sample comprised peripheral blood. The CDR3 loop is CASSRRGSDGYTF. CDR3 nucleotide sequence: TGTGCCAGTAGTAGGCGGGGGTCGGATGGCTACACCTTC.